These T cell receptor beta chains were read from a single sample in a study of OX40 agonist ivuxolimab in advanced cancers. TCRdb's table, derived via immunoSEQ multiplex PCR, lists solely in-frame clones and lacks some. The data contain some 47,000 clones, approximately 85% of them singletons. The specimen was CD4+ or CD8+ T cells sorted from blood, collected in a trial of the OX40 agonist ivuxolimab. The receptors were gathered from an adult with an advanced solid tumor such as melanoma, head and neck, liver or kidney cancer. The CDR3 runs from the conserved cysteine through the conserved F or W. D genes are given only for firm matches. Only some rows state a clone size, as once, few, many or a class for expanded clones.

CDR3 protein: CASSPAGAGNYGYTF
CDR3 DNA: TGTGCCAGCTCACCCGCCGGGGCAGGGAACTATGGCTACACCTTC
J gene: TRBJ1-2
V gene: TRBV18
CDR3 length: 15
clone size: .
D gene: .

CDR3 protein: CASSFTGNTGELFF
CDR3 DNA: TGTGCCAGCAGCTTTACTGGAAACACCGGGGAGCTGTTTTTT
J gene: TRBJ2-2
V gene: TRBV5-4
CDR3 length: 14
clone size: few
D gene: .

CDR3 protein: CASSLGGEETQYF
CDR3 DNA: TGTGCCAGCAGTTTAGGAGGGGAAGAGACCCAGTACTTC
J gene: TRBJ2-5
V gene: TRBV28
CDR3 length: 13
clone size: .
D gene: .

CDR3 protein: CASSLKPGQPNEQFF
CDR3 DNA: TGTGCCAGCAGCTTAAAGCCCGGACAGCCCAATGAGCAGTTCTTC
J gene: TRBJ2-1
V gene: TRBV7-2
CDR3 length: 15
clone size: .
D gene: .

CDR3 protein: CASSPRQGRLDTEAFF
CDR3 DNA: TGCGCCAGCAGCCCTCGACAGGGGAGGTTGGATACTGAAGCTTTCTTT
J gene: TRBJ1-1
V gene: TRBV5-1
CDR3 length: 16
clone size: .
D gene: TRBD1

CDR3 protein: CASGPDTYEQYF
CDR3 DNA: TGTGCTAGTGGCCCGGACACTTACGAGCAGTACTTC
J gene: TRBJ2-7
V gene: TRBV12-5
CDR3 length: 12
clone size: .
D gene: .

CDR3 protein: CASSSRDRGKTEAFF
CDR3 DNA: TGTGCCAGCAGCTCGCGGGACAGGGGTAAAACTGAAGCTTTCTTT
J gene: TRBJ1-1
V gene: TRBV7-9
CDR3 length: 15
clone size: once
D gene: TRBD1

CDR3 protein: CASSPAGGGTEAFF
CDR3 DNA: TGTGCCAGCTCACCGGCAGGGGGAGGCACTGAAGCTTTCTTT
J gene: TRBJ1-1
V gene: TRBV18
CDR3 length: 14
clone size: once
D gene: TRBD1

CDR3 protein: CASSKPRAGSYQETQYF
CDR3 DNA: TGTGCCAGCAGCAAACCGAGAGCCGGGTCCTACCAAGAGACCCAGTACTTC
J gene: TRBJ2-5
V gene: TRBV21-1
CDR3 length: 17
clone size: .
D gene: .

CDR3 protein: CASIDGANYGYTF
CDR3 DNA: TGTGCCAGCATTGACGGAGCTAACTATGGCTACACCTTC
J gene: TRBJ1-2
V gene: TRBV28
CDR3 length: 13
clone size: .
D gene: .

CDR3 protein: CASSRLEGSSYEQYF
CDR3 DNA: TGTGCCAGCAGCCGCCTTGAGGGGTCGTCCTACGAGCAGTACTTC
J gene: TRBJ2-7
V gene: TRBV11-1
CDR3 length: 15
clone size: .
D gene: .

CDR3 protein: CASSEQGNYGYTF
CDR3 DNA: TGTGCCAGCAGTGAACAGGGGAACTATGGCTACACCTTC
J gene: TRBJ1-2
V gene: TRBV6-1
CDR3 length: 13
clone size: .
D gene: .

CDR3 protein: CASSVASGTYNEQFF
CDR3 DNA: TGTGCCAGCAGCGTCGCTAGCGGGACTTACAATGAGCAGTTCTTC
J gene: TRBJ2-1
V gene: TRBV4-2
CDR3 length: 15
clone size: .
D gene: TRBD2

CDR3 protein: CASSGAYEQYF
CDR3 DNA: TGTGCCAGCAGCGGCGCCTACGAGCAGTACTTC
J gene: TRBJ2-7
V gene: TRBV7-9
CDR3 length: 11
clone size: .
D gene: .

CDR3 protein: CASRGGPEGSYEQYF
CDR3 DNA: TGTGCCAGCAGGGGGGGGCCAGAAGGCTCCTACGAGCAGTACTTC
J gene: TRBJ2-7
V gene: TRBV28
CDR3 length: 15
clone size: .
D gene: .

CDR3 protein: CASSRQGQETQYF
CDR3 DNA: TGTGCCAGCAGCCGGCAGGGGCAAGAGACCCAGTACTTC
J gene: TRBJ2-5
V gene: TRBV5-5
CDR3 length: 13
clone size: .
D gene: .

CDR3 protein: CSTRQGSRPQETQYF
CDR3 DNA: TGCAGCACCAGACAGGGGAGTAGACCCCAAGAGACCCAGTACTTC
J gene: TRBJ2-5
V gene: TRBV29-1
CDR3 length: 15
clone size: .
D gene: TRBD1

CDR3 protein: CASSEGSGPTDTQYF
CDR3 DNA: TGTGCCAGCAGCGAGGGTAGCGGGCCTACAGATACGCAGTATTTT
J gene: TRBJ2-3
V gene: TRBV9
CDR3 length: 15
clone size: .
D gene: TRBD2

CDR3 protein: CASSRTGDSNQPQHF
CDR3 DNA: TGTGCCAGCAGTCGGACGGGAGATAGCAATCAGCCCCAGCATTTT
J gene: TRBJ1-5
V gene: TRBV6-5
CDR3 length: 15
clone size: .
D gene: .

CDR3 protein: CASSDRLERGAVF
CDR3 DNA: TGTGCCAGCAGTGATAGATTGGAGCGGGGAGCTGTTTTT
J gene: TRBJ2-2
V gene: TRBV6-4
CDR3 length: 13
clone size: .
D gene: TRBD2

CDR3 protein: CASSFGRVGEQFF
CDR3 DNA: TGTGCCAGCAGCTTCGGGAGGGTGGGTGAGCAGTTCTTC
J gene: TRBJ2-1
V gene: TRBV11-3
CDR3 length: 13
clone size: .
D gene: TRBD2

CDR3 protein: CASTGWHQPQHF
CDR3 DNA: TGTGCCAGTACGGGGTGGCACCAGCCCCAGCATTTT
J gene: TRBJ1-5
V gene: TRBV19
CDR3 length: 12
clone size: .
D gene: .

CDR3 protein: CASSLGQGARETQYF
CDR3 DNA: TGTGCCAGTAGTTTGGGACAGGGGGCTCGAGAGACCCAGTACTTC
J gene: TRBJ2-5
V gene: TRBV19
CDR3 length: 15
clone size: .
D gene: TRBD1

CDR3 protein: CASSSWTGNNSPLHF
CDR3 DNA: TGTGCCAGCAGTTCCTGGACAGGCAATAATTCACCCCTCCACTTT
J gene: TRBJ1-6
V gene: TRBV28
CDR3 length: 15
clone size: .
D gene: TRBD1

CDR3 protein: CASSLTGSLEQYF
CDR3 DNA: TGCGCCAGCAGCCTCACAGGGTCCCTCGAGCAGTACTTC
J gene: TRBJ2-7
V gene: TRBV4-3
CDR3 length: 13
clone size: once
D gene: .

CDR3 protein: CASSLTGGDSPLHF
CDR3 DNA: TGTGCCAGTAGCCTAACGGGGGGAGATTCACCCCTCCACTTT
J gene: TRBJ1-6
V gene: TRBV19
CDR3 length: 14
clone size: .
D gene: .

CDR3 protein: CASSPGVVTEAFF
CDR3 DNA: TGTGCCAGCAGCCCCGGTGTGGTCACTGAAGCTTTCTTT
J gene: TRBJ1-1
V gene: TRBV28
CDR3 length: 13
clone size: .
D gene: .

CDR3 protein: CAWSGQVSPLHF
CDR3 DNA: TGTGCCTGGAGTGGACAGGTTTCACCCCTCCACTTT
J gene: TRBJ1-6
V gene: TRBV30
CDR3 length: 12
clone size: .
D gene: .

CDR3 protein: CASSQDLANTEAFF
CDR3 DNA: TGTGCCAGCAGCCAAGATTTGGCGAACACTGAAGCTTTCTTT
J gene: TRBJ1-1
V gene: TRBV14
CDR3 length: 14
clone size: few
D gene: .

CDR3 protein: CASSWPGTDTGELFF
CDR3 DNA: TGTGCCAGCAGTTGGCCCGGGACAGACACCGGGGAGCTGTTTTTT
J gene: TRBJ2-2
V gene: TRBV5-6
CDR3 length: 15
clone size: .
D gene: TRBD1

CDR3 protein: CATSRAQLEISTDTQYF
CDR3 DNA: TGTGCCACCAGCAGAGCCCAACTCGAAATTAGCACAGATACGCAGTATTTT
J gene: TRBJ2-3
V gene: TRBV15
CDR3 length: 17
clone size: .
D gene: .

CDR3 protein: CSVGSTRSTGELFF
CDR3 DNA: TGCAGCGTTGGGTCGACTAGATCGACCGGGGAGCTGTTTTTT
J gene: TRBJ2-2
V gene: TRBV29-1
CDR3 length: 14
clone size: .
D gene: .

CDR3 protein: CASSLASGRNIQYF
CDR3 DNA: TGCGCCAGCAGCTTGGCCAGCGGGAGAAACATTCAGTACTTC
J gene: TRBJ2-4
V gene: TRBV5-1
CDR3 length: 14
clone size: .
D gene: TRBD2

CDR3 protein: CASSLTGARAGELFF
CDR3 DNA: TGTGCCAGCAGCCTGACAGGGGCCCGAGCCGGGGAGCTGTTTTTT
J gene: TRBJ2-2
V gene: TRBV5-4
CDR3 length: 15
clone size: .
D gene: TRBD1

CDR3 protein: CASSYLGTEAFF
CDR3 DNA: TGTGCCAGCAGCTATCTTGGGACTGAAGCTTTCTTT
J gene: TRBJ1-1
V gene: TRBV4-2
CDR3 length: 12
clone size: .
D gene: .

CDR3 protein: CASSDSQGAYGYTF
CDR3 DNA: TGTGCCAGCAGTGATTCTCAGGGCGCCTATGGCTACACCTTC
J gene: TRBJ1-2
V gene: TRBV6-1
CDR3 length: 14
clone size: .
D gene: .

CDR3 protein: CASSFVGANQPQHF
CDR3 DNA: TGTGCCAGCAGTTTCGTAGGGGCCAATCAGCCCCAGCATTTT
J gene: TRBJ1-5
V gene: TRBV28
CDR3 length: 14
clone size: .
D gene: .

CDR3 protein: CASSYAGTGYTF
CDR3 DNA: TGTGCCAGCAGTTACGCGGGTACCGGCTACACCTTC
J gene: TRBJ1-2
V gene: TRBV6-5
CDR3 length: 12
clone size: few
D gene: .

CDR3 protein: CASSGTGRNEQYF
CDR3 DNA: TGTGCCAGCAGTGGGACAGGGCGCAACGAGCAGTACTTC
J gene: TRBJ2-7
V gene: TRBV6-5
CDR3 length: 13
clone size: .
D gene: TRBD1

CDR3 protein: CASSVGGASGRASTDTQYF
CDR3 DNA: TGTGCCAGCAGCGTCGGCGGGGCTAGCGGGAGGGCCTCCACAGATACGCAGTATTTT
J gene: TRBJ2-3
V gene: TRBV7-9
CDR3 length: 19
clone size: .
D gene: TRBD2

CDR3 protein: CASRGGGAFF
CDR3 DNA: TGTGCCAGCAGAGGCGGGGGAGCTTTCTTT
J gene: TRBJ1-1
V gene: TRBV6-5
CDR3 length: 10
clone size: .
D gene: .

CDR3 protein: CASSQPGGGRSGANVLTF
CDR3 DNA: TGTGCCAGCAGCCAGCCGGGGGGCGGCCGCTCTGGGGCCAACGTCCTGACTTTC
J gene: TRBJ2-6
V gene: TRBV7-2
CDR3 length: 18
clone size: .
D gene: .

CDR3 protein: CASSEAPQGRSTEAFF
CDR3 DNA: TGTGCCAGCAGTGAAGCCCCGCAAGGGAGGAGTACTGAAGCTTTCTTT
J gene: TRBJ1-1
V gene: TRBV6-1
CDR3 length: 16
clone size: .
D gene: .

CDR3 protein: CASKTKGGRYSGNTIYF
CDR3 DNA: TGTGCCAGCAAAACCAAGGGCGGCAGATACTCTGGAAACACCATATATTTT
J gene: TRBJ1-3
V gene: TRBV5-6
CDR3 length: 17
clone size: .
D gene: .

CDR3 protein: CASREQRDSSYEQYF
CDR3 DNA: TGTGCCAGCAGAGAGCAAAGGGACAGCTCCTACGAGCAGTACTTC
J gene: TRBJ2-7
V gene: TRBV2
CDR3 length: 15
clone size: .
D gene: TRBD1

CDR3 protein: CAWRDRFQGFGANVLTF
CDR3 DNA: TGTGCCTGGAGGGATAGATTTCAGGGGTTTGGGGCCAACGTCCTGACTTTC
J gene: TRBJ2-6
V gene: TRBV30
CDR3 length: 17
clone size: .
D gene: .

CDR3 protein: CASSNPGQDYGYTF
CDR3 DNA: TGTGCCAGCAGTAACCCGGGACAGGACTATGGCTACACCTTC
J gene: TRBJ1-2
V gene: TRBV6-5
CDR3 length: 14
clone size: .
D gene: TRBD1

CDR3 protein: CASSHGQRYEQYF
CDR3 DNA: TGTGCCAGCAGCCATGGACAGCGCTACGAGCAGTACTTC
J gene: TRBJ2-7
V gene: TRBV7-2
CDR3 length: 13
clone size: .
D gene: .

CDR3 protein: CASSSGWGGAPDTQYF
CDR3 DNA: TGTGCCAGCAGCTCAGGCTGGGGCGGGGCGCCGGATACGCAGTATTTT
J gene: TRBJ2-3
V gene: TRBV11-1
CDR3 length: 16
clone size: .
D gene: .

CDR3 protein: CASSLNPGGRDTQYF
CDR3 DNA: TGTGCCAGCAGCTTAAATCCCGGGGGCCGGGATACGCAGTATTTT
J gene: TRBJ2-3
V gene: TRBV7-3
CDR3 length: 15
clone size: .
D gene: .

CDR3 protein: CASSYGDRDTGELFF
CDR3 DNA: TGTGCCAGCAGTTACGGGGACAGAGACACCGGGGAGCTGTTTTTT
J gene: TRBJ2-2
V gene: TRBV6-5
CDR3 length: 15
clone size: .
D gene: TRBD1

CDR3 protein: CASSQLQGTANEKLFF
CDR3 DNA: TGTGCCAGCAGCCAACTACAGGGGACGGCTAATGAAAAACTGTTTTTT
J gene: TRBJ1-4
V gene: TRBV5-8
CDR3 length: 16
clone size: .
D gene: TRBD1